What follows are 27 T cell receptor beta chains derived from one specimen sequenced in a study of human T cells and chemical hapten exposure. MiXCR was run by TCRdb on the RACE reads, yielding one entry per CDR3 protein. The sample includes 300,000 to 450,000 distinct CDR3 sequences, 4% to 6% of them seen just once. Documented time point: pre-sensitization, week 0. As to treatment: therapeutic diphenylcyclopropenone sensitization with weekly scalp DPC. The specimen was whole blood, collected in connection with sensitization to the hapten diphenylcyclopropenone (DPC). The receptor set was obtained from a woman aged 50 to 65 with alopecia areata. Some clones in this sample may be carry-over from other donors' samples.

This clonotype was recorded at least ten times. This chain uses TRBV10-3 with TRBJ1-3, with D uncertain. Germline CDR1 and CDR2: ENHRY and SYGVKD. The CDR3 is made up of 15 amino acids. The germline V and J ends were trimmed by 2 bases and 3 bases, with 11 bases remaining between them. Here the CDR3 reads CAISEQVTVGNTIYF. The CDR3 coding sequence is TGTGCCATCAGTGAGCAAGTGACCGTTGGAAACACCATATATTTT.

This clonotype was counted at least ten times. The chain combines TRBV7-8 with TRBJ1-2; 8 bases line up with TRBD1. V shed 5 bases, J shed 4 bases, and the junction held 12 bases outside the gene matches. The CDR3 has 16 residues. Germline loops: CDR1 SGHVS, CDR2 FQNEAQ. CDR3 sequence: CASSQVPGQALYGYTF. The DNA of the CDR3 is TGTGCCAGCAGCCAGGTCCCGGGACAGGCCCTCTATGGCTACACCTTC.

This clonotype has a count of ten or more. This chain's CDR3 is CASSGGNSYEQYF. CDR3 DNA: TGTGCCAGCAGCGGTGGCAACTCCTACGAGCAGTACTTC. The genes are TRBV28 and TRBJ2-7, with D hard to call. CDR3 length equals 13 residues. Germline-derived CDR1 and CDR2 are MDHEN and SYDVKM. Trimming pared 6 bases from V and 0 bases from J, leaving 9 bases between. The whole variable domain, filled in from reference TRBV28 and TRBJ2-7, reads DVKVTQSSRYLVKRTGEKVFLECVQDMDHENMFWYRQDPGLGLRLIYFSYDVKMKEKGDIPEGYSVSREKKERFSLILESASTNQTSMYLCASSGGNSYEQYFGPGTRLTVT.

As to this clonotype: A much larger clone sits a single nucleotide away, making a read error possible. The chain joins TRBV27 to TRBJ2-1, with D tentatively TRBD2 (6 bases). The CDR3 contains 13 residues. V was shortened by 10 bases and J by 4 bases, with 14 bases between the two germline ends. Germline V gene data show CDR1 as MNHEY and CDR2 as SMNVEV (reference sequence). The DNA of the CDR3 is TGTGCCACCACTTCGGCGGGGTACAATGAGCAGTTCTTC. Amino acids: CATTSAGYNEQFF.

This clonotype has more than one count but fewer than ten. For the CDR3, the DNA is TGTGCCAGCAGTGGAGTACAGGGATCTGGGGCCAACGTCCTGACTTTC. It yields the protein CASSGVQGSGANVLTF. The chain links TRBV2 to TRBJ2-6; perhaps TRBD1 as D (6 bases). This CDR3 is built from 16 residues. Germline V gene data show CDR1 as SNHLY and CDR2 as FYNNEI. The V end was cut by 4 bases, the J end by 1 base, with 11 bases between. Full variable domain (outside the CDR3, taken from reference TRBV2 and TRBJ2-6): EPEVTQTPSHQVTQMGQEVILRCVPISNHLYFYWYRQILGQKVEFLVSFYNNEISEKSEIFDDQFSVERPDGSNFTLKIRSTKLEDSAMYFCASSGVQGSGANVLTFGAGSRLTVL.

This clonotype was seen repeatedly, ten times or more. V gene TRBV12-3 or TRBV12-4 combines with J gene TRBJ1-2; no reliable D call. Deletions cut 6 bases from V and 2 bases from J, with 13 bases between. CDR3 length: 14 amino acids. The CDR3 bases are TGTGCCAGCAGCCCAGCCGGGTCAAACTATGGCTACACCTTC. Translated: CASSPAGSNYGYTF.

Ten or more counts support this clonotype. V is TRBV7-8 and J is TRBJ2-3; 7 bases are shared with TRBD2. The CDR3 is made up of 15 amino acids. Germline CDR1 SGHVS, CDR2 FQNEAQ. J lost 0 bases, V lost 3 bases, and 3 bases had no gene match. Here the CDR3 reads CASSFGTTSTDTQYF. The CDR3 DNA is TGTGCCAGCAGCTTCGGGACTACTAGCACAGATACGCAGTATTTT.

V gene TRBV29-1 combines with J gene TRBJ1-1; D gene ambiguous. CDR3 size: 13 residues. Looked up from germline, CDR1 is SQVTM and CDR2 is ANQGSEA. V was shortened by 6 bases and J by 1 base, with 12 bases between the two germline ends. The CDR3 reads CSVALVTNTEAFF. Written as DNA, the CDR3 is TGCAGCGTGGCCCTTGTGACGAACACTGAAGCTTTCTTT. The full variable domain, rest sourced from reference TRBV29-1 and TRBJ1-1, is SAVISQKPSRDICQRGTSLTIQCQVDSQVTMMFWYRQQPGQSLTLIATANQGSEATYESGFVIDKFPISRPNLTFSTLTVSNMSPEDSSIYLCSVALVTNTEAFFGQGTRLTVV.

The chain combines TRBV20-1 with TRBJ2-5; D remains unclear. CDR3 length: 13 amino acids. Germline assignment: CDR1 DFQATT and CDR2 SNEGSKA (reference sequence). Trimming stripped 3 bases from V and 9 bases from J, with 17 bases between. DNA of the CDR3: TGCAGTGCTAGTGGGCTATTGACTGGGGCCCAGTACTTC. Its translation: CSASGLLTGAQYF.

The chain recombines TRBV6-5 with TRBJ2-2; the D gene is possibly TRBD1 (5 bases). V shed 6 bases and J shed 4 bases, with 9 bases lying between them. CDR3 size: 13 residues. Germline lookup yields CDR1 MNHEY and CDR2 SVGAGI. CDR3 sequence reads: CASRPDSTGELFF. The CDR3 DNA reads TGTGCCAGCAGACCCGACAGCACCGGGGAGCTGTTTTTT.

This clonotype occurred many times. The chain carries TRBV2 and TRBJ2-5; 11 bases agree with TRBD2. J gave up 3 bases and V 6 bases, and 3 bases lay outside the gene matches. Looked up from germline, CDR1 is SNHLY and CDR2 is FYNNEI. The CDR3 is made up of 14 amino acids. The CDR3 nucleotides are TGTGCCAGCAGATGGGGACTAGCGGAAGAGACCCAGTACTTC. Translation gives CASRWGLAEETQYF.

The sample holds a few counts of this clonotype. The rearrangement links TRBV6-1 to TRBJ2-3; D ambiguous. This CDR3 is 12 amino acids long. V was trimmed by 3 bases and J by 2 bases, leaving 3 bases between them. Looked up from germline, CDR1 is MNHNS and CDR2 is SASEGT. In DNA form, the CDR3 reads TGTGCCAGCAGTGAGATCACAGATACGCAGTATTTT. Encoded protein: CASSEITDTQYF.

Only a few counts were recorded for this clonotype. The CDR3 DNA reads as TGTGCCAGCAGCTTACCCGGGACAGGGGCAGAGACCCAGTACTTC. Translated, it gives CASSLPGTGAETQYF. This chain connects TRBV5-8 to TRBJ2-5; TRBD1 matches at 10 bases. CDR1 is SGHTS, CDR2 YDEGEE, per germline. The CDR3 spans 15 residues. V gave up 2 bases and J gave up 4 bases; unmatched junction bases: 5.

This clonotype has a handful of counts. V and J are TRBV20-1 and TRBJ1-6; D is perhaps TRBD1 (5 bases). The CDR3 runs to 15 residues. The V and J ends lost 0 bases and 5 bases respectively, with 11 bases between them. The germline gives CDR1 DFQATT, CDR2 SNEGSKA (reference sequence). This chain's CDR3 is CSARDRVIDNSPLHF. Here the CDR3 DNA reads TGCAGTGCTAGAGACAGGGTAATTGATAATTCACCCCTCCACTTT.

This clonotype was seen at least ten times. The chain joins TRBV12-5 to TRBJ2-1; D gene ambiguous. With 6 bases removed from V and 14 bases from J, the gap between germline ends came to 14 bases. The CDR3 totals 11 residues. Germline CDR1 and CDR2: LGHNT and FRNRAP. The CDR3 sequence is CASGVRSVEFF. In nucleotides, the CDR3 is TGTGCTAGTGGGGTCCGGTCCGTGGAGTTCTTC.

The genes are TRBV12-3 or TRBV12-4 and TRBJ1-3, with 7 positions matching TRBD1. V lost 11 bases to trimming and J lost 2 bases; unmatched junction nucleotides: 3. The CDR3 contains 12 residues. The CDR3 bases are TGTGCCGCAAGGGGGCCTGGAAACACCATATATTTT. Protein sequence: CAARGPGNTIYF.

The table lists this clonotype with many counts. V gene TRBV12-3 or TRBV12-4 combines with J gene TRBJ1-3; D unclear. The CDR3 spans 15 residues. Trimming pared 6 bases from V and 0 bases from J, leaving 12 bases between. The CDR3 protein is CASSPRISSGNTIYF. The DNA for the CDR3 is TGTGCCAGCAGCCCGAGGATTAGCTCTGGAAACACCATATATTTT.

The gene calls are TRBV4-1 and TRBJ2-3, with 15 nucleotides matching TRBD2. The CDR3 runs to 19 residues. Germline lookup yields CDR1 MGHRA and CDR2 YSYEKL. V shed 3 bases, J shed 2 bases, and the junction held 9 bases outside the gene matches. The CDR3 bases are TGCGCCAGCAGCCACGGGACTAGCGGGGGGTCCTCCTTCACAGATACGCAGTATTTT. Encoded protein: CASSHGTSGGSSFTDTQYF.

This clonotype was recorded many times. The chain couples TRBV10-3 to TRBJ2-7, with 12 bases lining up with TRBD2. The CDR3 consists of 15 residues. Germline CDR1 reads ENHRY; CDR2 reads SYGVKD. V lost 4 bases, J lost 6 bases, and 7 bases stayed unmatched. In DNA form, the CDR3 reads TGTGCCATCAGTGGAACTAGCGGGGGGCCCCTCGAGCAGTACTTC. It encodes CAISGTSGGPLEQYF.

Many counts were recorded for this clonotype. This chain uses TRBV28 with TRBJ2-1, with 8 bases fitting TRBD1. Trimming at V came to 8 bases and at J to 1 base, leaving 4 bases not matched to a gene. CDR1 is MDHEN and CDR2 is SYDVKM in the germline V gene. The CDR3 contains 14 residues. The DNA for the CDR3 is TGTGCCAGCGGACAGGGTAGTTCCTACAATGAGCAGTTCTTC. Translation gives CASGQGSSYNEQFF.

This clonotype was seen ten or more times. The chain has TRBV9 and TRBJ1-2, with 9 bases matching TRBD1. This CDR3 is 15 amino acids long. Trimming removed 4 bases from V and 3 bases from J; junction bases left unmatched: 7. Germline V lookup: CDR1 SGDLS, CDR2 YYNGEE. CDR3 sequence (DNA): TGTGCCAGCAGCCTTAACAGGGGGCAGGACTATGGCTACACCTTC. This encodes CASSLNRGQDYGYTF.

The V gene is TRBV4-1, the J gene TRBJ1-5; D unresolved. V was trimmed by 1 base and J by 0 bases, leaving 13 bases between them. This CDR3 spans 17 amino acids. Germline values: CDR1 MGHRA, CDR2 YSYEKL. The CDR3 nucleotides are TGCGCCAGCAGCCAAGTTGCACGGACCTATAGCAATCAGCCCCAGCATTTT. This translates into CASSQVARTYSNQPQHF.

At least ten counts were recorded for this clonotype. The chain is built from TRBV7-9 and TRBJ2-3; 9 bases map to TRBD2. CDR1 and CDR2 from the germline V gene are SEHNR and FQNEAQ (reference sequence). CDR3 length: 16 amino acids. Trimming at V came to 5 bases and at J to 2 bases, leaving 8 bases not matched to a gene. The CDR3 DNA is TGTGCCAGCAGCCTCAGAAGCGGGGGGTACACAGATACGCAGTATTTT. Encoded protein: CASSLRSGGYTDTQYF. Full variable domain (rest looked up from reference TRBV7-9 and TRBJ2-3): DTGVSQNPRHKITKRGQNVTFRCDPISEHNRLYWYRQTLGQGPEFLTYFQNEAQLEKSRLLSDRFSAERPKGSFSTLEIQRTEQGDSAMYLCASSLRSGGYTDTQYFGPGTRLTVL.

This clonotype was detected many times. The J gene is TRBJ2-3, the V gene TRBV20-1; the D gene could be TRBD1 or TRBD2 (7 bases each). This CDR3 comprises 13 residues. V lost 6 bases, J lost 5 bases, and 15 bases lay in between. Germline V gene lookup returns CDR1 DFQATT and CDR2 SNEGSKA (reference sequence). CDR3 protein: CSASGGAIDTQYF. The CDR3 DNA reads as TGCAGTGCCTCAGGGGGGGCCATAGATACGCAGTATTTT.

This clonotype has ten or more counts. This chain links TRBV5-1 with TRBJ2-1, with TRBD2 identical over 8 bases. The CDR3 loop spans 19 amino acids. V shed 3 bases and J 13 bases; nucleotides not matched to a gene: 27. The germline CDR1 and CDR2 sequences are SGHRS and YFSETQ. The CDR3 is CASSYSGGRRSGSRVNQFF. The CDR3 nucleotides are TGCGCCAGCAGCTACTCCGGGGGACGAAGAAGCGGGAGTCGGGTGAATCAGTTCTTC. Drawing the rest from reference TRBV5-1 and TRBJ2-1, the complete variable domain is KAGVTQTPRYLIKTRGQQVTLSCSPISGHRSVSWYQQTPGQGLQFLFEYFSETQRNKGNFPGRFSGRQFSNSRSEMNVSTLELGDSALYLCASSYSGGRRSGSRVNQFFGPGTRLTVL.

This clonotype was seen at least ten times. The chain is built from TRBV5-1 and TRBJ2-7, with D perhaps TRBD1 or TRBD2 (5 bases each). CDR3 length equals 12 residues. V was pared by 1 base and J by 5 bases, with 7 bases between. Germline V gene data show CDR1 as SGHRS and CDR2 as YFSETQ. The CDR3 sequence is CASSLMGDEQYF. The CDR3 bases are TGCGCCAGCAGCTTGATGGGGGACGAGCAGTACTTC.

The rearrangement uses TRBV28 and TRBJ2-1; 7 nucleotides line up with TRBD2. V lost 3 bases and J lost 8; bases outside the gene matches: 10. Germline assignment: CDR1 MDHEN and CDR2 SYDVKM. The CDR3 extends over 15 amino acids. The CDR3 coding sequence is TGTGCCAGCAGTTTCGAGCTAGCGGTCGACCATGAGCAGTTCTTC. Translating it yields CASSFELAVDHEQFF.